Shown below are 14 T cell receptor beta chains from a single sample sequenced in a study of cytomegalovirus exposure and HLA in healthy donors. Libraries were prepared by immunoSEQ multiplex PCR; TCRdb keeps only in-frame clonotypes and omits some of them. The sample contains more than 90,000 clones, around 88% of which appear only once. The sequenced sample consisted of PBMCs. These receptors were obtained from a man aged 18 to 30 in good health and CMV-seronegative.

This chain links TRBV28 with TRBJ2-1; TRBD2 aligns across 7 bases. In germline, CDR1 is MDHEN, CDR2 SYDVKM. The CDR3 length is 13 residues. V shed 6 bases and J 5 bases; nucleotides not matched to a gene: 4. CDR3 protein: CASSRDYNNEQFF. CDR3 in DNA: TGTGCCAGCAGCCGGGACTACAACAATGAGCAGTTCTTC.

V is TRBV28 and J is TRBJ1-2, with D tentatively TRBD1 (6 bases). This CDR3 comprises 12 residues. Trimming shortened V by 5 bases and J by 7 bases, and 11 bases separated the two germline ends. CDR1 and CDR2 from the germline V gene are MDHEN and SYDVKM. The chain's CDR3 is CASSTGLFGYTF. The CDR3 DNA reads TGTGCCAGCAGTACAGGGTTGTTTGGCTACACCTTC.

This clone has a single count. CDR3 in amino acids: CASSAAKLAAINEQFF. The CDR3 nucleotides are TGTGCCAGCAGTGCAGCTAAACTAGCGGCTATCAATGAGCAGTTCTTC. The chain employs TRBV2 and TRBJ2-1; 8 bases are a match to TRBD2. V shed 4 bases and J 6 bases; nucleotides not matched to a gene: 11. Per germline, CDR1 SNHLY and CDR2 FYNNEI. The CDR3 length is 16 residues.

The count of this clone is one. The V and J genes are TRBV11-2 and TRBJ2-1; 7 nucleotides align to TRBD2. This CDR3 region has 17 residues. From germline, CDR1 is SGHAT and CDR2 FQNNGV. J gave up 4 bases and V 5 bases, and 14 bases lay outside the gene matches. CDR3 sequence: CASSLSGTIEFYNEQFF. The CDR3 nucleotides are TGTGCCAGCAGCCTATCCGGGACTATAGAATTTTACAATGAGCAGTTCTTC.

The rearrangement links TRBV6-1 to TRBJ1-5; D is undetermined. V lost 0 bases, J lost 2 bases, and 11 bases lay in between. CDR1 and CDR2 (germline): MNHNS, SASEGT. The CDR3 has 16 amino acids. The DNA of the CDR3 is TGTGCCAGCAGTGAAGCATCGACAAATCGCAATCAGCCCCAGCATTTT. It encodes CASSEASTNRNQPQHF.

CDR3 sequence: CASWGRSVSYNEQFF. The CDR3, as DNA: TGTGCCAGTTGGGGGCGAAGCGTCTCCTACAATGAGCAGTTCTTC. The chain is built from TRBV6-5 and TRBJ2-1; tentatively, D is TRBD1 (6 bases). The V gene's germline CDR1 is MNHEY and CDR2 SVGAGI. This CDR3 is built from 15 residues. V lost 9 bases and J lost 0, with 15 bases in between.

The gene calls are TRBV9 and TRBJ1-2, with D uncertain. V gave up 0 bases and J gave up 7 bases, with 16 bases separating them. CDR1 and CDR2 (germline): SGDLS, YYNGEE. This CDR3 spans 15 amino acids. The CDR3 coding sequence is TGTGCCAGCAGCGTAGATCAACGGGTTTTAGGTGGCTACACCTTC. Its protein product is CASSVDQRVLGGYTF.

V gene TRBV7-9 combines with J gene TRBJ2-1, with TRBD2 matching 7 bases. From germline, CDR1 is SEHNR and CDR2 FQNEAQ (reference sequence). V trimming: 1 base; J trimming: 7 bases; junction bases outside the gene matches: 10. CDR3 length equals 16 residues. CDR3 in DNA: TGTGCCAGCAGCTTAGAAGGTGGGAGGGCGGGGAATGAGCAGTTCTTC. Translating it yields CASSLEGGRAGNEQFF.

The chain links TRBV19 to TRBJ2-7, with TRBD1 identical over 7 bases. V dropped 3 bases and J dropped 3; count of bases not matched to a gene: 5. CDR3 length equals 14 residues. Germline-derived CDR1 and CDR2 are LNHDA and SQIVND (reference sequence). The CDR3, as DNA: TGTGCCAGTAGTATTTTCCAGGGGGACTACGAGCAGTACTTC. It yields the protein CASSIFQGDYEQYF. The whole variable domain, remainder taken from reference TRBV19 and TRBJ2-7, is DGGITQSPKYLFRKEGQNVTLSCEQNLNHDAMYWYRQDPGQGLRLIYYSQIVNDFQKGDIAEGYSVSREKKESFPLTVTSAQKNPTAFYLCASSIFQGDYEQYFGPGTRLTVT.

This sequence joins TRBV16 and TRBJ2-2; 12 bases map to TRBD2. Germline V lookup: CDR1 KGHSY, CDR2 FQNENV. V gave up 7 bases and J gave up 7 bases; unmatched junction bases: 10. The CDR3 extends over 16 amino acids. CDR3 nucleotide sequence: TGTGCCAGCACAGCGACTAGCGGGAGATTGGACGGGGAGCTGTTTTTT. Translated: CASTATSGRLDGELFF.

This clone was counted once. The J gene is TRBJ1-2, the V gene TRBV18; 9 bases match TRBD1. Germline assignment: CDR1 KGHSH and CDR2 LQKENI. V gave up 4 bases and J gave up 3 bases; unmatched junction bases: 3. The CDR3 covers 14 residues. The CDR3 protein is CASSQQGADYGYTF. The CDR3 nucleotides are TGTGCCAGCTCACAACAGGGGGCGGACTATGGCTACACCTTC.

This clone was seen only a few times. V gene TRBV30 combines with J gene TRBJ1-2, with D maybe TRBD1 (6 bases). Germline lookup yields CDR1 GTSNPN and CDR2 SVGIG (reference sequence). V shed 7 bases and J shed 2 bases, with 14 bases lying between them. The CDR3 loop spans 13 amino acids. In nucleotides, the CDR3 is TGTGCCTCTGAGACAGGACCAAACTATGGCTACACCTTC. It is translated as CASETGPNYGYTF.

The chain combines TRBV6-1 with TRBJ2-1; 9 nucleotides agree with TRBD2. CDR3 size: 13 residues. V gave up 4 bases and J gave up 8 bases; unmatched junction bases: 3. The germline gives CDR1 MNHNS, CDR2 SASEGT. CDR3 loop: CASSAAGGDEQFF. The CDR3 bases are TGTGCCAGCAGTGCTGCGGGAGGGGATGAGCAGTTCTTC.

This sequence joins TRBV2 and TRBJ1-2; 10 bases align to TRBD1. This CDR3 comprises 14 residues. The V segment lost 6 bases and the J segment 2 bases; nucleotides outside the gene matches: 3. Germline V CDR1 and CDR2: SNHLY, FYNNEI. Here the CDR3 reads CASRGQGNNYGYTF. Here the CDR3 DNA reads TGTGCCAGCAGGGGACAGGGGAACAACTATGGCTACACCTTC.